The 30 T cell receptor beta chains below all came from one sample that was sequenced in a study of identical twins. TCRdb reanalysed the 5' RACE reads using MiXCR and keeps one entry per CDR3 protein. The sample has roughly 240,000 distinct CDR3 sequences, 7.5% seen once. The data were also submitted as part of a second study, on yellow fever vaccine responses in identical twins.

Source material: CD8+ T cells sorted from blood. The receptors come from a woman aged 18-29 years in good health.

The chain has TRBV6-1 and TRBJ2-7; a possible D gene is TRBD2 (5 bases). The CDR3 consists of 12 residues. The germline V and J ends were trimmed by 6 bases and 3 bases, with 9 bases remaining between them. Germline CDR1 reads MNHNS; CDR2 reads SASEGT. CDR3 residues: CASRSGNYEQYV. The CDR3 nucleotides read TGTGCCAGCAGGTCGGGGAACTACGAGCAGTACGTC.

The chain couples TRBV18 to TRBJ2-7; 7 positions agree with TRBD1. Per germline, CDR1 KGHSH and CDR2 LQKENI. This CDR3 has 15 amino acids. V shed 3 bases, J shed 0 bases, and the junction held 5 bases outside the gene matches. CDR3: CASSPSDRSSYEQYV. Written as DNA, the CDR3 is TGTGCCAGCTCACCGTCGGACAGGAGCTCCTACGAGCAGTACGTC.

The chain links TRBV6-2 or TRBV6-3 to TRBJ2-3; D possibly corresponds to TRBD2 (6 bases). The CDR3 is made up of 18 amino acids. Germline CDR1 reads MNHEY; CDR2 reads SVGEGT. V was cut by 6 bases and J by 7 bases, with 29 bases left in between. The CDR3: CASSHFTDYGGRANTQYF. The CDR3 DNA reads as TGTGCCAGCAGCCACTTTACCGACTACGGGGGTCGGGCTAATACGCAGTATTTT.

CDR3 nucleotides: TGTGCTAGTGGTTTGGATACTAGAGTCCCCAATGAGCAGTTCTTC. The encoded protein is CASGLDTRVPNEQFF. This chain links TRBV12-5 with TRBJ2-1; D perhaps matches TRBD2 (5 bases). CDR1 LGHNT and CDR2 FRNRAP come from the germline V gene. This CDR3 is built from 15 residues. The V gene lost 1 base and the J gene lost 6 bases, with 13 bases spanning the gap.

V gene TRBV6-1 combines with J gene TRBJ2-5; 8 positions match TRBD1. Germline V gives CDR1 MNHNS, CDR2 SASEGT. With V trimmed by 7 bases and J by 2 bases, 9 bases remained unmatched. This CDR3 comprises 15 residues. CDR3 in amino acids: CASNTLRDRQETQYF. For the CDR3, the DNA is TGTGCCAGCAACACCCTCCGGGACAGGCAAGAGACCCAGTACTTC.

The chain links TRBV9 to TRBJ2-1, with 7 positions matching TRBD2. The CDR3 has 15 residues. The germline V gene has CDR1 SGDLS and CDR2 YYNGEE. Trimming cost V 0 bases and J 8 bases; bases outside gene matches: 8. As DNA, the CDR3 is TGTGCCAGCAGCGTAGGGGGCGGGAGTACTTATGAGCAGTTCTTC. Protein: CASSVGGGSTYEQFF.

CDR3 bases: TGTGCCAGCAGCTCCAGCGGCCCCACTAGAGATACGCAGTATTTT. It is translated as CASSSSGPTRDTQYF. V usage is TRBV7-9 and J usage is TRBJ2-3, with D possibly being TRBD2 (5 bases). Trimming shortened V by 4 bases and J by 5 bases, and 16 bases separated the two germline ends. Germline V gene data show CDR1 as SEHNR and CDR2 as FQNEAQ (reference sequence). The CDR3 has 15 residues.

This clonotype appeared a few times. This rearrangement joins TRBV27 to TRBJ2-7, with 11 bases that match TRBD2. Germline V gene lookup returns CDR1 MNHEY and CDR2 SMNVEV (reference sequence). V dropped 6 bases and J dropped 2; count of bases not matched to a gene: 9. The CDR3 covers 16 residues. The CDR3 DNA reads as TGTGCCAGCAGCCCTCCGGGACTAGCGGCCACCTACGAGCAGTACTTC. It yields the protein CASSPPGLAATYEQYF.

The chain links TRBV7-9 to TRBJ2-7, with D possibly TRBD1 on 5 matching bases. With 5 bases removed from V and 3 bases from J, the gap between germline ends came to 17 bases. The CDR3 runs to 15 residues. CDR1 is SEHNR and CDR2 is FQNEAQ in the germline V gene (reference sequence). The CDR3 nucleotides are TGTGCCAGCAGCCCTTCTTCAGGGCGAGTCTACGAGCAGTACTTC. It specifies CASSPSSGRVYEQYF.

This clonotype was seen at least ten times. The chain links TRBV12-3 or TRBV12-4 to TRBJ2-2, with D perhaps matching TRBD2 (5 bases). V lost 7 bases to trimming and J lost 1 base, with 13 bases between them. CDR3 size: 15 residues. The CDR3, as DNA: TGTGCCAGCACTTTGGCCGGGGAGAACACCGGGGAGCTGTTTTTT. It encodes CASTLAGENTGELFF.

This clonotype has only a few counts. V gene TRBV7-7 combines with J gene TRBJ2-5; D might be TRBD2 (6 bases). CDR3 size: 14 residues. The germline CDR1 and CDR2 sequences are SSHAT and FNYEAQ (reference sequence). Trimming stripped 4 bases from V and 4 bases from J, with 13 bases between. The CDR3 loop reads CASSSRSGPETQYF. The CDR3 DNA follows: TGTGCCAGCAGCTCCCGTAGCGGTCCAGAGACCCAGTACTTC.

This clonotype has more than one count but fewer than ten. The genes are TRBV20-1 and TRBJ2-5, with a possible D match to TRBD1 (6 bases). CDR1 is DFQATT and CDR2 is SNEGSKA in the germline V gene (reference sequence). The CDR3 runs 14 residues. Trimming pared 1 base from V and 4 bases from J, leaving 13 bases between. CDR3: CSARAFRGTETQYF. In DNA form, the CDR3 reads TGCAGTGCTAGAGCTTTCAGGGGAACAGAGACCCAGTACTTC.

This chain uses TRBV15 with TRBJ2-3, with 10 bases identical to TRBD2. The CDR3 is 15 amino acids. J lost 5 bases, V lost 3 bases, and 5 bases had no gene match. Germline values: CDR1 LNHNV, CDR2 YYDKDF (reference sequence). DNA for the CDR3: TGTGCCACCAGCAGTCTAGCGGGAGTTGTAGATACGCAGTATTTT. It specifies CATSSLAGVVDTQYF.

This rearrangement joins TRBV6-5 to TRBJ2-3, with D possibly TRBD1 on 7 matching bases. CDR3 length: 16 amino acids. With 0 bases removed from V and 1 base from J, the gap between germline ends came to 11 bases. Germline values: CDR1 MNHEY, CDR2 SVGAGI. CDR3 in amino acids: CASSYSARGGTDTQYF. The DNA of the CDR3 is TGTGCCAGCAGTTACTCTGCCAGGGGGGGCACAGATACGCAGTATTTT.

The chain couples TRBV27 to TRBJ2-1, with D perhaps being TRBD1 or TRBD2 (5 bases each). Trimming removed 10 bases at V and 2 bases at J, with 15 bases between. Per the germline V gene, CDR1 is MNHEY and CDR2 is SMNVEV (reference sequence). The CDR3 sequence is 14 residues long. The CDR3 reads CATLGEFPYNEQFF. The CDR3 DNA sequence: TGTGCCACCCTGGGGGAGTTTCCCTACAATGAGCAGTTCTTC.

This clonotype was recorded many times. The rearrangement links TRBV4-1 to TRBJ1-6; D may be TRBD1 (6 bases). The CDR3 runs 15 residues. Germline V gives CDR1 MGHRA, CDR2 YSYEKL. Deletions cut 5 bases from V and 5 bases from J, with 13 bases between. DNA of the CDR3: TGCGCCAGCAGCGTACAGGGTAGGGATAATTCACCCCTCCACTTT. Translated, it gives CASSVQGRDNSPLHF.

This clonotype was counted between two and nine times. This chain joins TRBV6-5 and TRBJ2-7, with D uncertain. The CDR3 runs to 12 residues. Germline CDR1 reads MNHEY; CDR2 reads SVGAGI. The V end lost 8 bases, the J end lost 6 bases, and 14 bases lay between the germline ends. The CDR3 reads CASSPVGFEQYF. For the CDR3, the DNA is TGTGCCAGCTCCCCGGTTGGGTTCGAGCAGTACTTC.

This clonotype was observed at least ten times. This chain joins TRBV2 and TRBJ2-3; D is uncertain. The CDR3 loop spans 14 amino acids. V lost 0 bases and J lost 3, with 7 bases in between. Germline CDR1 and CDR2: SNHLY and FYNNEI. The CDR3: CASSEAASTDTQYF. The CDR3 DNA sequence: TGTGCCAGCAGTGAAGCGGCCTCGACAGATACGCAGTATTTT.

This clonotype was observed a few times. J is TRBJ2-2 and V is TRBV9, with 9 bases lining up with TRBD2. The CDR3 has 16 residues. The V gene end was trimmed by 4 bases and the J gene end by 5 bases; junction bases not matched to a gene: 9. Germline CDR1 is SGDLS and CDR2 is YYNGEE. CDR3 protein: CASSPLAGFGTGELFF. The CDR3 DNA sequence: TGTGCCAGCAGCCCCCTAGCGGGATTTGGGACCGGGGAGCTGTTTTTT.

This clonotype was detected ten times or more. The rearrangement joins TRBV12-3 or TRBV12-4 to TRBJ2-7; TRBD1 matches 9 bases. CDR3 length equals 15 residues. V lost 6 bases, J lost 6 bases, and 12 bases stayed unmatched. CDR3 coding DNA: TGTGCCAGCAGCCCCCCGGGACAGGGCTTAAGCGAGCAGTACGTC. Translating it yields CASSPPGQGLSEQYV.

This clonotype was counted only a few times. This chain uses TRBV6-1 with TRBJ2-1; 7 nucleotides align to TRBD2. Germline loops: CDR1 MNHNS, CDR2 SASEGT. This CDR3 is built from 13 residues. The V segment lost 6 bases and the J segment 6 bases; nucleotides outside the gene matches: 5. Here the CDR3 reads CASSLAELNEQFF. DNA of the CDR3: TGTGCCAGCAGCCTAGCGGAACTCAATGAGCAGTTCTTC.

The rearrangement links TRBV27 to TRBJ2-1; possible D gene TRBD2, 8 bases. The V and J ends lost 7 bases and 7 bases respectively, with 20 bases between them. Germline-derived CDR1 and CDR2 are MNHEY and SMNVEV (reference sequence). The CDR3 is 15 amino acids. The CDR3, as DNA: TGTGCCAGCACCCCGGGAGGGGGCCTGTTAAATGAGCAGTTCTTC. This sequence encodes CASTPGGGLLNEQFF.

This clonotype was detected ten times or more. The chain links TRBV7-9 to TRBJ2-2, with D maybe TRBD1 (6 bases). This CDR3 is built from 13 residues. Trimming removed 5 bases from V and 6 bases from J, with 10 bases in between. CDR1 SEHNR and CDR2 FQNEAQ come from the germline V gene (reference sequence). Here the CDR3 DNA reads TGTGCCAGCAGCCTTGACAGGTCCGGGGAGCTGTTTTTT. Translation: CASSLDRSGELFF.

Ten or more counts support this clonotype. The chain recombines TRBV12-3 or TRBV12-4 with TRBJ1-5; maybe TRBD1 (5 bases). The V and J ends lost 3 bases and 1 base respectively, with 7 bases between them. CDR3 length equals 14 residues. DNA for the CDR3: TGTGCCAGCAGTTTGTGGGACAGCAATCAGCCCCAGCATTTT. Translated: CASSLWDSNQPQHF.

This clonotype was seen a few times. The CDR3 spells CASSFFAGDSRDTQYF. For the CDR3, the DNA is TGTGCCAGCAGCTTCTTTGCGGGGGATTCGAGGGATACGCAGTATTTT. J is TRBJ2-3 and V is TRBV7-8, with 7 positions matching TRBD2. Trimming cost V 3 bases and J 6 bases; bases outside gene matches: 12. Germline CDR1 and CDR2: SGHVS and FQNEAQ. The CDR3 is made up of 16 amino acids.

The chain carries TRBV27 and TRBJ2-7; 7 bases are a match to TRBD1. J lost 5 bases, V lost 4 bases, and 11 bases had no gene match. Germline assignment: CDR1 MNHEY and CDR2 SMNVEV (reference sequence). The CDR3 is 15 amino acids. CDR3 amino acids: CASSSGQVYPNEQYF. The CDR3 DNA is TGTGCCAGCAGTTCTGGACAGGTGTATCCCAACGAGCAGTACTTC.

This clonotype has just a few counts. The chain recombines TRBV4-1 with TRBJ2-6; TRBD2 agrees at 7 bases. The germline V gene has CDR1 MGHRA and CDR2 YSYEKL. The junction had 16 bases not matched to a gene; V was cut back by 0 bases and J by 2 bases. The CDR3 extends over 21 amino acids. CDR3 in amino acids: CASSQDREGSSGFAGANVLTF. Here the CDR3 DNA reads TGCGCCAGCAGCCAAGATAGGGAGGGGTCTAGCGGCTTCGCTGGGGCCAACGTCCTGACTTTC.

This clonotype was counted between two and nine times. The chain uses TRBV29-1 and TRBJ2-7; D unclear. V gave up 1 base and J gave up 0 bases, with 7 bases separating them. The CDR3 length is 13 residues. Germline V CDR1 and CDR2: SQVTM, ANQGSEA. In nucleotides, the CDR3 is TGCAGCGTTGAAGGCCACAGCTCCTACGAGCAGTACTTC. Residues: CSVEGHSSYEQYF.

This clonotype was found many times. This chain links TRBV5-1 with TRBJ1-2; TRBD1 aligns across 11 bases. The CDR3 is 15 amino acids. The trim removed 4 bases at V and 3 bases at J, leaving 5 bases unmatched. Germline V gives CDR1 SGHRS, CDR2 YFSETQ. The CDR3 spells CASSITGQGDYGYTF. The CDR3 nucleotides read TGCGCCAGCAGCATAACGGGACAGGGGGACTATGGCTACACCTTC.

V and J are TRBV20-1 and TRBJ2-7, with TRBD2 matching 8 bases. Germline assignment: CDR1 DFQATT and CDR2 SNEGSKA (reference sequence). This CDR3 region has 15 residues. V gave up 3 bases and J gave up 3 bases; unmatched junction bases: 10. The CDR3 sequence: CSARVAGGRDYEQYV. As DNA, the CDR3 is TGCAGTGCTAGGGTGGCGGGGGGCCGGGACTACGAGCAGTACGTC.